The rows below give T cell receptor beta chains drawn from one sample of a study of T cells in Graves' hyperthyroidism and ophthalmopathy. TCRdb reprocessed the multiplex PCR reads via MiXCR and lists one record per CDR3 protein. In the table there are over 500,000 distinct CDR3 sequences, roughly 15% of which are singletons. The sample comprised blood. These receptors originate from a woman between 25 and 40 years old with Graves' ophthalmopathy. CDR3s include the opening cysteine and the closing phenylalanine or tryptophan. The order of the fields is V gene, J gene, clone size, CDR3 protein. The size of a clone is reported for some rows only, either as once, few or many, or as a class for expanded clones.

>TRBV20-1|TRBJ1-4|.
CSANELKQGGEKLFF
>TRBV20-1|TRBJ1-6|many
CSAQDGSPLHF
>TRBV20-1|TRBJ2-1|many
CSAYRDSYYNEQFF
>TRBV7-3|TRBJ1-1|many
CASSKSGQGAVTEAFF
>TRBV5-6|TRBJ1-1|many
CASNGQGVAFF
>TRBV12-3/TRBV12-4|TRBJ2-3|many
CASSSGQGDTQYF
>TRBV7-2|TRBJ1-2|many
CASSILTGRGGYTF
>TRBV27|TRBJ1-2|many
CASSFRGGEGGYTF
>TRBV11-2|TRBJ1-4|few
CASRRPARDGEKLFF
>TRBV11-1|TRBJ1-1|many
CASSLRDGPEAFF
>TRBV29-1|TRBJ2-3|many
CSVEAGLARTDTQYF
>TRBV7-2|TRBJ2-1|many
CASSPQREINEQFF
>TRBV12-3/TRBV12-4|TRBJ1-2|many
CASSFGYGYTF
>TRBV6-2/TRBV6-3|TRBJ1-2|many
CASTSIFRGNYYGYTF
>TRBV25-1|TRBJ2-5|few
CASSGQFYQETQYF
>TRBV9|TRBJ2-1|.
CASNPSVNDEQFF
>TRBV4-3|TRBJ2-6|.
CTSSQEVAGNGANVLTF
>TRBV7-2|TRBJ2-1|few
CASSLASARVGGNEQFF
>TRBV28|TRBJ2-1|many
CASSLLVGGTYNEQFF
>TRBV18|TRBJ2-6|.
CASSRMDTSGANVLTF
>TRBV20-1|TRBJ1-6|.
CSARGSRRSSPLHF
>TRBV19|TRBJ1-2|few
CASSKVAGNYGYTF
>TRBV2|TRBJ2-7|many
CATGSGQSYEQYF
>TRBV20-1|TRBJ2-1|.
CSARDHQMPSNEQFF
>TRBV30|TRBJ2-1|many
CAWNLQGNEQFF
>TRBV14|TRBJ2-3|.
CASSLLKDRVTDTQYF
>TRBV18|TRBJ1-5|.
CASSALLSRGGNQPQHF
>TRBV2|TRBJ1-1|many
CASSELGGETNTEAFF
>TRBV19|TRBJ2-6|few
CASSIHGGVRTSGANVLTF
>TRBV19|TRBJ2-3|.
CASNNGQAATDTQYF
>TRBV27|TRBJ1-6|once
CASSLTVLRGPLHF
>TRBV11-3|TRBJ2-5|.
CASSPGTSGSCLYF
>TRBV6-1|TRBJ2-2|.
CASSEGRGKLNTGELFF
>TRBV28|TRBJ2-7|many
CASSRVLADYEQYF
>TRBV20-1|TRBJ2-7|.
CSAGRTSGSYEQYF
>TRBV6-2/TRBV6-3|TRBJ2-1|few
CASSYSGMRLAPHNEQFF
>TRBV4-3|TRBJ2-2|.
CASSQDLYGNTGELFF
>TRBV28|TRBJ2-7|many
CASTPWTGLEQYF
>TRBV7-3|TRBJ1-1|many
CASSLRETGWGTEAFF
>TRBV5-5|TRBJ2-5|.
CASSRRDYQETQYF
>TRBV29-1|TRBJ2-1|.
CSVRRGGYNEQFF
>TRBV29-1|TRBJ2-1|.
CSVVREREQFF
>TRBV28|TRBJ2-5|.
CASLPPGAPQETQYF
>TRBV20-1|TRBJ2-4|few
CSAQSDSGTNIQYF
>TRBV4-2|TRBJ2-5|.
CASSQDEGSGYQETQYF
>TRBV3-1|TRBJ2-7|many
CASSRQGHTYEQYF
>TRBV6-5|TRBJ1-4|few
CASSFYRASDEKLFF
>TRBV6-1|TRBJ2-2|few
CASSRGLAGGSGELFF
>TRBV5-1|TRBJ2-5|few
CASSLREPGGPQETQYF
>TRBV18|TRBJ1-1|many
CASSPEHTNTEAFF
>TRBV12-3/TRBV12-4|TRBJ2-3|many
CAILVERIDHSTQYF
>TRBV28|TRBJ1-1|.
CASSGTGPQNEAFF
>TRBV20-1|TRBJ1-2|.
CSARSDRLIGYTF
>TRBV20-1|TRBJ2-3|.
CSALHAGTFSTDTQYF